The 21 T cell receptor beta chains below all came from one sample that was sequenced in a study of blood T cell repertoires in COVID-19. Profiling relied on immunoSEQ multiplex PCR, and the TCRdb table lists in-frame clones only, not all of them. The profile shows 400,000 or so clones, over 75% of them singletons. The sequencing input was peripheral blood. The receptors shown here come from a woman in her 40s with COVID-19, enrolled during active disease.

The chain couples TRBV7-9 to TRBJ1-5, with no clear D. Trimming took off 1 base at V and 2 bases at J, with 6 bases between the two ends. Germline V lookup: CDR1 SEHNR, CDR2 FQNEAQ (reference sequence). The CDR3 sequence is 14 residues long. The CDR3 here is CASSLEGGNQPQHF. CDR3 sequence (DNA): TGTGCCAGCAGCTTAGAGGGAGGCAATCAGCCCCAGCATTTT.

This chain connects TRBV2 to TRBJ1-1; D is possibly TRBD1 (6 bases). The CDR3 sequence is 14 residues long. V lost 3 bases, J lost 1 base, and 9 bases lay in between. Germline lookup yields CDR1 SNHLY and CDR2 FYNNEI. The CDR3 sequence is CASSDRGPNTEAFF. The CDR3 coding sequence is TGTGCCAGCAGTGACAGGGGCCCGAACACTGAAGCTTTCTTT.

The gene calls are TRBV25-1 and TRBJ2-2, with TRBD2 identical over 7 bases. The CDR3 is made up of 17 amino acids. After removal of 1 base from V and 6 bases from J, the junction contained 11 bases not matched to a gene. Germline CDR1 MGHDK, CDR2 SYGVNS. The CDR3 is CASSESRLGGSAGELFF. The CDR3 DNA follows: TGTGCCAGCAGTGAATCCCGACTGGGGGGGAGCGCCGGGGAGCTGTTTTTT. Full variable domain (outside the CDR3, taken from reference TRBV25-1 and TRBJ2-2): EADIYQTPRYLVIGTGKKITLECSQTMGHDKMYWYQQDPGMELHLIHYSYGVNSTEKGDLSSESTVSRIRTEHFPLTLESARPSHTSQYLCASSESRLGGSAGELFFGEGSRLTVL.

Turning to this clone: The DNA is omitted, as the CDR3 cannot be located on it reliably, and the CDR3 follows TCRdb's listing. The chain is built from TRBV7-9 and TRBJ1-6; the table's D call TRBD1 went unverified against the DNA. The CDR3 has 14 amino acids, counting both end residues. From germline, CDR1 is SEHNR and CDR2 FQNEAQ (reference sequence). Here the CDR3 reads CASSFGPGNSPLHF.

This clone was seen just once. The chain couples TRBV30 to TRBJ1-2, with 8 bases fitting TRBD1. The V gene's germline CDR1 is GTSNPN and CDR2 SVGIG (reference sequence). Trimming took 2 bases from V and 4 from J; bases not matched to a gene: 9. This CDR3 has 15 amino acids. CDR3 residues: CAWSYQGAQVYGYTF. The CDR3 DNA reads as TGTGCCTGGAGTTACCAGGGGGCGCAGGTCTATGGCTACACCTTC.

This chain joins TRBV3-1 (or the pseudogene TRBV3-2) and TRBJ2-3, with 7 bases identical to TRBD2. Germline V gene data show CDR1 as LGHDT and CDR2 as YNNKEL (reference sequence). V was pared by 8 bases and J by 1 base, with 18 bases of the junction left unmatched. The CDR3 is 18 residues long. This CDR3 is CASAKGLGTMLGTDTQYF. The CDR3 coding sequence is TGTGCCAGCGCTAAAGGTCTCGGGACTATGCTAGGCACAGATACGCAGTATTTT.

The chain uses TRBV2 and TRBJ1-6, with a tentative D call TRBD1 (6 bases). Trimming left V 8 bases short and J 7 bases short, with 12 bases between. CDR1 and CDR2 from the germline V gene are SNHLY and FYNNEI. The CDR3 has 13 amino acids. CDR3: CASRWTDNSPLHF. CDR3 nucleotide sequence: TGTGCCAGCCGATGGACAGACAATTCACCCCTCCACTTT.

The rearrangement joins TRBV18 to TRBJ2-7; no clear D. The V end lost 1 base, the J end lost 0 bases, and 10 bases lay between the germline ends. CDR3 length equals 15 residues. Germline V gene sequence: CDR1 KGHSH, CDR2 LQKENI. CDR3 DNA: TGTGCCAGCTCACCACGAGACTCCAGCTCCTACGAGCAGTACTTC. It is translated as CASSPRDSSSYEQYF. The full variable domain, with the rest looked up from reference TRBV18 and TRBJ2-7, is NAGVMQNPRHLVRRRGQEARLRCSPMKGHSHVYWYRQLPEEGLKFMVYLQKENIIDESGMPKERFSAEFPKEGPSILRIQQVVRGDSAAYFCASSPRDSSSYEQYFGPGTRLTVT.

The chain links TRBV10-3 to TRBJ1-6; 7 nucleotides match TRBD1. The V gene end was trimmed by 6 bases and the J gene end by 5 bases; junction bases not matched to a gene: 4. The CDR3 length is 14 residues. The germline V gene encodes CDR1 ENHRY and CDR2 SYGVKD. For the CDR3, the DNA is TGTGCCATCAGAGGGGGCCTTAATAATTCACCCCTCCACTTT. It translates to CAIRGGLNNSPLHF.

V usage is TRBV5-1 and J usage is TRBJ1-1; possible D gene TRBD1, 6 bases. Germline V gene sequence: CDR1 SGHRS, CDR2 YFSETQ. This CDR3 has 14 residues. V was pared by 4 bases and J by 1 base, with 11 bases between. The CDR3 here is CASSKQGSNTEAFF. As DNA, the CDR3 is TGCGCCAGCAGCAAACAGGGATCGAACACTGAAGCTTTCTTT.

The CDR3 sequence: CASRTGTGGYTF. The CDR3, as DNA: TGTGCCAGCAGAACCGGGACAGGTGGCTACACCTTC. The J gene is TRBJ1-2, the V gene TRBV28; 8 nucleotides agree with TRBD1. The CDR3 totals 12 residues. Germline V gives CDR1 MDHEN, CDR2 SYDVKM. J gave up 7 bases and V 6 bases, and 4 bases lay outside the gene matches.

The chain has TRBV9 and TRBJ1-5; 7 bases line up with TRBD1. With 3 bases clipped from V and 4 bases from J, the junction kept 13 bases outside the gene matches. This CDR3 region has 17 residues. The germline CDR1 and CDR2 sequences are SGDLS and YYNGEE. CDR3 loop: CASSAITRGRGNQPQHF. CDR3 coding DNA: TGTGCCAGCAGCGCCATCACGAGGGGCAGGGGGAATCAGCCCCAGCATTTT.

The chain joins TRBV30 to TRBJ2-7; possibly TRBD1 for D (5 bases). The CDR3 spans 12 residues. Looked up from germline, CDR1 is GTSNPN and CDR2 is SVGIG (reference sequence). Trimming cost V 0 bases and J 4 bases, with 7 bases left between them. The CDR3 reads CAWSVDSYEQYF. CDR3 nucleotides: TGTGCCTGGAGTGTTGACAGTTACGAGCAGTACTTC.

The chain recombines TRBV7-2 with TRBJ2-3; TRBD2 aligns across 8 bases. Per the germline V gene, CDR1 is SGHTA and CDR2 is FQGNSA. After removal of 3 bases from V and 5 bases from J, the junction contained 16 bases not matched to a gene. The CDR3 contains 18 residues. CDR3 DNA sequence: TGTGCCAGCAGCTTGGCCTACGGGCCGGGGGGGCGAAAAGATACGCAGTATTTT. Its protein product is CASSLAYGPGGRKDTQYF.

The rearrangement uses TRBV28 and TRBJ1-1, with D maybe TRBD1 (6 bases). The CDR3 extends over 16 amino acids. Trimming took off 5 bases at V and 5 bases at J, with 21 bases between the two ends. The germline CDR1 and CDR2 sequences are MDHEN and SYDVKM. CDR3 residues: CASSPVGGARTTEAFF. CDR3 bases: TGTGCCAGCAGTCCCGTCGGGGGGGCGCGAACAACTGAAGCTTTCTTT.

This clone was found once. This sequence joins TRBV3-1 (or the pseudogene TRBV3-2) and TRBJ2-1; D remains ambiguous. There are 14 residues in the CDR3. CDR1 and CDR2 (germline): LGHDT, YNNKEL (reference sequence). The ends were cut back, 1 base at V and 7 bases at J, with 11 bases in the middle. The CDR3: CASSQVVSNNEQFF. The CDR3 DNA sequence: TGTGCCAGCAGCCAAGTGGTTAGCAATAATGAGCAGTTCTTC.

This chain connects TRBV28 to TRBJ1-2; 10 bases fit TRBD1. From germline, CDR1 is MDHEN and CDR2 SYDVKM. With V trimmed by 6 bases and J by 3 bases, 4 bases remained unmatched. The CDR3 extends over 14 amino acids. The CDR3 coding sequence is TGTGCCAGCAGGGGGACAGGGGAGGACTATGGCTACACCTTC. Protein product: CASRGTGEDYGYTF.

V gene TRBV2 combines with J gene TRBJ1-1; the D is unclear. The CDR3 length is 15 residues. CDR1 is SNHLY, CDR2 FYNNEI, per germline. The V end lost 0 bases, the J end lost 0 bases, and 8 bases lay between the germline ends. The CDR3 DNA is TGTGCCAGCAGTGAAGCCCGAGGGATGAACACTGAAGCTTTCTTT. This codes for CASSEARGMNTEAFF.

The rearrangement uses TRBV6-5 and TRBJ2-2; TRBD1 matches at 8 bases. The V segment lost 4 bases and the J segment 4 bases; nucleotides outside the gene matches: 8. Germline CDR1 is MNHEY and CDR2 is SVGAGI. The CDR3 runs 16 residues. CDR3 in DNA: TGTGCCAGCAGTTTTGACAGGGGTGGAATCACCGGGGAGCTGTTTTTT. Residues: CASSFDRGGITGELFF.

V is TRBV29-1 and J is TRBJ2-1; D might be TRBD1 (5 bases). The CDR3 has 16 amino acids. With 6 bases removed from V and 3 bases from J, the gap between germline ends came to 21 bases. In germline, CDR1 is SQVTM, CDR2 ANQGSEA. The CDR3 coding sequence is TGCAGCGTCCAAGGGGCGTCAGAACTAAACTACAATGAGCAGTTCTTC. Protein: CSVQGASELNYNEQFF.

The chain joins TRBV28 to TRBJ1-2; D gene ambiguous. Germline values: CDR1 MDHEN, CDR2 SYDVKM. The V gene lost 1 base and the J gene lost 14 bases, with 20 bases spanning the gap. This CDR3 is built from 14 residues. In DNA form, the CDR3 reads TGTGCCAGCAGTTTATACGCCGGTGGTGGCTCGGGAACCTTC. It translates to CASSLYAGGGSGTF.